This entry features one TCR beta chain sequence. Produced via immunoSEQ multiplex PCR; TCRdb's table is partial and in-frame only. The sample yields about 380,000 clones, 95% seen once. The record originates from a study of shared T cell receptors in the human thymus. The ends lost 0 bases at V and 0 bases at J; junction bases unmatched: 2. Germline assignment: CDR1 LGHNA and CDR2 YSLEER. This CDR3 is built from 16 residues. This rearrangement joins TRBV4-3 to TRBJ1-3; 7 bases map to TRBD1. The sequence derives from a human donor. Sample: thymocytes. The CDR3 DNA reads TGCGCCAGCAGCCAAGAAGGGGACAGCTCTGGAAACACCATATATTTT. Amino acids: CASSQEGDSSGNTIYF.